The source of this TCR beta chain is a study of shared clonotypes between healthy human individuals. Positively selected for CCR7, the CD45RO-negative cells used as naive CD8 cells excluded terminally differentiated effector memory CD45RA+ cells. Per the germline V gene, CDR1 is SEHNR and CDR2 is FQNEAQ (reference sequence). V dropped 7 bases and J dropped 4 bases, with 10 bases sitting between them. CDR3 length equals 13 residues. This table comes from immunoSEQ multiplex PCR, and its TCRdb copy is limited to in-frame clones, with some not included. The sample carries 550,000 to 750,000 clones, roughly 96% recorded once.

Sequencing was done on a sample of naive CD8+ T cells sorted from blood. This rearrangement joins TRBV7-9 to TRBJ2-2; TRBD1 might be the D (6 bases). The TCR sequence derives from a woman under 40 in good health. This CDR3 reads CASNLDSTGELFF. As DNA, the CDR3 is TGTGCCAGCAACCTGGACAGCACCGGGGAGCTGTTTTTT.